This TCR beta chain was captured in a study of regulatory T cells. Study outcomes and limitations: Regulatory T cells showed the strongest V-J pair restriction and V/J gene skewing among patient repertoires. Hydrophobic residues at CDR3 positions 6 and 7 were enriched in conventional CD4+ T cells of CD3G-deficient patients.

At testing, patients were 2 to 39 years old, with reduced naive and increased memory T-cell proportions. CD4+ T cells were divided by sorting: CD25-high CD127-low Tregs, CD25-low CD127-high conventional cells. Primers: 52 TRBV forward and 13 TRBJ reverse. Here immunoSEQ multiplex PCR was the method, and the copy in TCRdb shows in-frame clones only, minus some. In the table there are about 29,000 clones, less than 95% of which are singletons. In regard to this clone: Its target is not known.

The source material was conventional CD4+ T cells sorted from blood. The receptor was derived from a person under 35 with CD3G deficiency.

The chain's CDR3 is CASSLEPGRVTGELFF. The CDR3 DNA reads TGCGCCAGCAGCTTGGAACCGGGGAGGGTCACCGGGGAGCTGTTTTTT. This chain connects TRBV5-1 to TRBJ2-2; the match to TRBD2 covers 7 bases. The length of the CDR3 is 16 residues. Germline trimming cut 0 bases from V and 4 bases from J; bases unmatched to any gene: 6. Germline-derived CDR1 and CDR2 are SGHRS and YFSETQ.